This TCR beta chain was captured in a study of graft-versus-host responses after intestinal transplantation. Study in general: Isolated intestinal, liver-intestinal, or multivisceral transplants had been given to the recipients. Anti-thymocyte globulin induction was given to all recipients, followed by tacrolimus and steroids for roughly 3 years.

Notes on this clone: Its target is not known.

Sequencing was performed with immunoSEQ multiplex PCR; in TCRdb, only in-frame clones are kept and a portion is missing. This sample yields approximately 100,000 clones, of which 85% to 90% are seen a single time; around 0.11% belongs to the top ten. This CDR3 has 13 residues. Trimming pared 3 bases from V and 6 bases from J, leaving 10 bases between. Germline lookup yields CDR1 LNHNV and CDR2 YYDKDF (reference sequence). Study-level points and caveats: Marrow from the recipient contained GvH clones, some of which had appeared first in ileum or blood.

This sample comprised unstimulated CD4+ T cells sorted from spleen or lymph node cells, obtained before intestinal transplant. This chain connects TRBV15 to TRBJ2-3, with D perhaps TRBD2 (5 bases). The clonotype comes from a human donor who received an intestinal transplant. The CDR3 DNA reads as TGTGCCACCAGCAGTGCCCCGGGGGATACGCAGTATTTT. Translation: CATSSAPGDTQYF.